This entry concerns a single T cell receptor (beta chain). Its antigen is unknown. Positive PCR tests came between March and December 2020, ahead of the US Alpha, Beta and Delta variants. TCRdb independently ran MiXCR on the PCR reads; one entry per CDR3 protein. The sample records over 15,000 distinct CDR3 sequences, about three fifths being singletons. This entry belongs to a study of vaccination and CD4 T cells after COVID-19. Study-level information: Six men and four women formed the convalescents, two being Hispanic.

General study points: Clonotypes reactive to SARS-CoV-2 had a median that went up from 21 to 38, but not significantly.

J lost 7 bases, V lost 4 bases, and 14 bases had no gene match. Germline values: CDR1 DFQATT, CDR2 SNEGSKA (reference sequence). The CDR3 is 16 amino acids. The material was CD4+ T cells from blood, obtained after SARS-CoV-2 vaccination. The clonotype originates from a human donor who had recovered from COVID-19. The chain has TRBV20-1 and TRBJ2-1; 9 nucleotides match TRBD2. The DNA for the CDR3 is TGCAGTGCTACCCCCGGGATAGCGGGAGTGCGGAATGAGCAGTTCTTC. Its translation is CSATPGIAGVRNEQFF.